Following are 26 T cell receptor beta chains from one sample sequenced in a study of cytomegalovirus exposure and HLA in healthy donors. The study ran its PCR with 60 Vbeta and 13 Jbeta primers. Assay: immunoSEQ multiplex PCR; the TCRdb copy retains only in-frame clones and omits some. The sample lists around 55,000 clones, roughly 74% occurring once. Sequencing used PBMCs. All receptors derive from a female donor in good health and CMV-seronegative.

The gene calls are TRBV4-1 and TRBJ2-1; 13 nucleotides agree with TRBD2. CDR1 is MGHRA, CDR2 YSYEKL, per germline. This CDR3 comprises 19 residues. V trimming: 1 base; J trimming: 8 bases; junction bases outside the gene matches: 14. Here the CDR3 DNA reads TGCGCCAGCAGCCAAGGAAAACTAGCGGGGGGGGCCGGCCTCCATGAGCAGTTCTTC. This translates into CASSQGKLAGGAGLHEQFF.

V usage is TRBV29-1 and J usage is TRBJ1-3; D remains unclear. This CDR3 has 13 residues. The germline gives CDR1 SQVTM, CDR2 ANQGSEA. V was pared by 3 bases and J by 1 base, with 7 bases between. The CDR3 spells CSVERVSGNTIYF. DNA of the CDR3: TGCAGCGTTGAGAGGGTATCTGGAAACACCATATATTTT.

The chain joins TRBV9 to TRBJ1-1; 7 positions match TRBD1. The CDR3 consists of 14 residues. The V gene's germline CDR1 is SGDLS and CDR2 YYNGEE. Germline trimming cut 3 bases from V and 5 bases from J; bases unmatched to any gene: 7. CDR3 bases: TGTGCCAGCAGCGCGACAGGGCGGGCGACTGAAGCTTTCTTT. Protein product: CASSATGRATEAFF.

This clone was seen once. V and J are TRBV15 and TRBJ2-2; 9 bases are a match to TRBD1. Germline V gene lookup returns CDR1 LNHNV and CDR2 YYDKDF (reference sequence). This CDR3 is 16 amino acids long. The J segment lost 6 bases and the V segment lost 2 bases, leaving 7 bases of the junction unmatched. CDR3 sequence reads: CATSRPRDRVSGELFF. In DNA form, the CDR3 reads TGTGCCACCAGCAGACCCCGGGACAGGGTCTCCGGGGAGCTGTTTTTT. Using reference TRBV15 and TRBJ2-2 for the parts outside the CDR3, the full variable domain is DAMVIQNPRYQVTQFGKPVTLSCSQTLNHNVMYWYQQKSSQAPKLLFHYYDKDFNNEADTPDNFQSRRPNTSFCFLDIRSPGLGDTAMYLCATSRPRDRVSGELFFGEGSRLTVL.

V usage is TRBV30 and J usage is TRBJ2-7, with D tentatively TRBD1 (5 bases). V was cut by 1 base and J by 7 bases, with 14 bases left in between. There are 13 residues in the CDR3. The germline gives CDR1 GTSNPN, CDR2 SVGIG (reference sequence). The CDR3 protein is CAWSATGLWEQYF. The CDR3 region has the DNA TGTGCCTGGAGTGCTACAGGCCTTTGGGAGCAGTACTTC.

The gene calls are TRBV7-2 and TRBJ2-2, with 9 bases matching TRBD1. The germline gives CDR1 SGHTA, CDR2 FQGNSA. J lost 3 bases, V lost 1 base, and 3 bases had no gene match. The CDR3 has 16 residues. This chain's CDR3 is CASSLVGTGYTGELFF. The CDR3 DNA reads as TGTGCCAGCAGCTTAGTGGGGACAGGGTACACCGGGGAGCTGTTTTTT.

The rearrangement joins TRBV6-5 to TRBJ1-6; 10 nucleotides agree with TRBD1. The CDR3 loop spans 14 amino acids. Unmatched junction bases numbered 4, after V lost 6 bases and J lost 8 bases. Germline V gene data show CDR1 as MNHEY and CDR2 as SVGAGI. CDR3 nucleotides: TGTGCCAGCAGCCGCGGACAGGGGGATTCACCCCTCCACTTT. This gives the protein CASSRGQGDSPLHF.

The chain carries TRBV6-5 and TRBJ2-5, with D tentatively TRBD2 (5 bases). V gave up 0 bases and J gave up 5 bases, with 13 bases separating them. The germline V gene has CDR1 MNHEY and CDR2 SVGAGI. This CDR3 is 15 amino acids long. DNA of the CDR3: TGTGCCAGCAGTTACTCCCTCAATTCGGGGGAGACCCAGTACTTC. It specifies CASSYSLNSGETQYF.

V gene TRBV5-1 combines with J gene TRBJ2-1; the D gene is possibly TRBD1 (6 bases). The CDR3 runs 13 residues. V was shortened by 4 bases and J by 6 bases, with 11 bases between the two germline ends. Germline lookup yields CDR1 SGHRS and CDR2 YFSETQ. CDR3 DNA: TGCGCCAGCAGCCGTGACAGGTCCAATGAGCAGTTCTTC. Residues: CASSRDRSNEQFF.

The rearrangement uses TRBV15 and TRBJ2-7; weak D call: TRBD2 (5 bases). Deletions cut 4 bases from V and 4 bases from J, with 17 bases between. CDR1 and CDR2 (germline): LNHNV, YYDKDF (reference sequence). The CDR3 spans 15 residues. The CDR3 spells CATSTLRTFKYEQYF. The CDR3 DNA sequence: TGTGCCACCAGCACCTTGCGGACTTTTAAGTACGAGCAGTACTTC.

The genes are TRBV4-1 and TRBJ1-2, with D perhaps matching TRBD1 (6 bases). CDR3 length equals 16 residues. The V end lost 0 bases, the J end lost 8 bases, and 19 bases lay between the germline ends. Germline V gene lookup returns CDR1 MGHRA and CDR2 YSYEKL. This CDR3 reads CASSQESGGLVLGYTF. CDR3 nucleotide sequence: TGCGCCAGCAGCCAAGAATCGGGGGGCCTGGTGTTAGGCTACACCTTC.

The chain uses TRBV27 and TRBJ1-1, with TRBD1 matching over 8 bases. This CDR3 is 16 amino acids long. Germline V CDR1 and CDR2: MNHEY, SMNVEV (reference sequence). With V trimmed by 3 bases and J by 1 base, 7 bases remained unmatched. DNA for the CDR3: TGTGCCAGCAGTTTGACAGGGGTCGGGAGGAACACTGAAGCTTTCTTT. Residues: CASSLTGVGRNTEAFF.

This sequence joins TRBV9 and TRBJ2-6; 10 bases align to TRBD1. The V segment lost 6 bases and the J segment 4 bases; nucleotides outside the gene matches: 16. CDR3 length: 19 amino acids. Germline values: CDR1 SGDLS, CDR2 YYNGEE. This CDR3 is CASTPGGGTGDWGANVLTF. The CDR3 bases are TGTGCCAGCACCCCCGGCGGAGGGACAGGGGATTGGGGGGCCAACGTCCTGACTTTC.

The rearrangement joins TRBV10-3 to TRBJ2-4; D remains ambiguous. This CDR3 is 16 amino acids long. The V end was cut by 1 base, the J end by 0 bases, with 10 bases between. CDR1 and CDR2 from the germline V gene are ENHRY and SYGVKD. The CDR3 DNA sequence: TGTGCCATCAGTGAGTACCAGACTTTAGCCAAAAACATTCAGTACTTC. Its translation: CAISEYQTLAKNIQYF.

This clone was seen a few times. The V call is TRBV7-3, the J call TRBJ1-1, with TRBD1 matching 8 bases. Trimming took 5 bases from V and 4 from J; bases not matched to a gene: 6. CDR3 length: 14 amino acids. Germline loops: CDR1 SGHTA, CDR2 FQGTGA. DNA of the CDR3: TGTGCCAGCAGCCCGACAGGGGATCCCACTGAAGCTTTCTTT. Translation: CASSPTGDPTEAFF.

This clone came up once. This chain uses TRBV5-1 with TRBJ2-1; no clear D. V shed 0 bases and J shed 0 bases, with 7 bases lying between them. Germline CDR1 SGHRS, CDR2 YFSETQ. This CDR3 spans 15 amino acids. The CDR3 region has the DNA TGCGCCAGCAGCTTGGCCGGTAGCTCCTACAATGAGCAGTTCTTC. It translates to CASSLAGSSYNEQFF.

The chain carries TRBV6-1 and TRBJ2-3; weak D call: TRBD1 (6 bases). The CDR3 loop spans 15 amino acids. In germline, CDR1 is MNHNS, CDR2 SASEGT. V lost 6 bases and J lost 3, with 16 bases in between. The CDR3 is CASSNTITGTDTQYF. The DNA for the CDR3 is TGTGCCAGCAGCAATACCATTACAGGGACAGATACGCAGTATTTT.

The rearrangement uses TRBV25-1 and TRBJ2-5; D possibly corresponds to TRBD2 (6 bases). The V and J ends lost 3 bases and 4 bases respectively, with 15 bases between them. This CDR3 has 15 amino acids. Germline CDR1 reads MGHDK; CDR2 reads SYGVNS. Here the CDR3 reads CASSDTGGRRETQYF. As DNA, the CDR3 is TGTGCCAGCAGTGATACCGGGGGTCGCCGAGAGACCCAGTACTTC.

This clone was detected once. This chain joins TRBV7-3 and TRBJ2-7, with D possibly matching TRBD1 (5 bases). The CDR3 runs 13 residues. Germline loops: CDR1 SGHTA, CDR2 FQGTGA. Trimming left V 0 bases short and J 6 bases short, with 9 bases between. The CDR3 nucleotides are TGTGCCAGCAGCTTAACGTTTGGGGCCGAGCAGTACTTC. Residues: CASSLTFGAEQYF.

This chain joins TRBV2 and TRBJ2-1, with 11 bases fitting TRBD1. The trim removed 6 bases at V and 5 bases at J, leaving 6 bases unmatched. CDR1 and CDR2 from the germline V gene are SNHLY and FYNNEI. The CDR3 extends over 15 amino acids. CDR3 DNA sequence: TGTGCCAGCAGGCCGGGACAGGGGGGAAACAATGAGCAGTTCTTC. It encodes CASRPGQGGNNEQFF.

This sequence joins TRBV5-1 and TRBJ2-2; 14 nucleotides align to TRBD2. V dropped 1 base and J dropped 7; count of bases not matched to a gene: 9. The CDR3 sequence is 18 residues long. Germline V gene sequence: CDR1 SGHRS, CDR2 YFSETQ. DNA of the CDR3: TGCGCCAGCAGCTTGTTTGGAGGACTAGCGGGGGGAGTCGGGGAGCTGTTTTTT. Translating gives CASSLFGGLAGGVGELFF.

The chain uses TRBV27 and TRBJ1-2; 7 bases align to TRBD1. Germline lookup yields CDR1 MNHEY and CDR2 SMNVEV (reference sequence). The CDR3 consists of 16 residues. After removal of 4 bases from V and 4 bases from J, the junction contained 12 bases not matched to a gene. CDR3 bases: TGTGCCAGCAGTTCTCTACGACAGGGCTTTGGCTATGGCTACACCTTC. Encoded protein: CASSSLRQGFGYGYTF.

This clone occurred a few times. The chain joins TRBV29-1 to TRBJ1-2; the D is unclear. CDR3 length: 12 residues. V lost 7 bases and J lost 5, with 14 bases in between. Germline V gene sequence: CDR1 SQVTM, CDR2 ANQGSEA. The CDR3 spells CSGEDGPYGYTF. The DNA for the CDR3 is TGCAGCGGGGAAGACGGTCCTTATGGCTACACCTTC.

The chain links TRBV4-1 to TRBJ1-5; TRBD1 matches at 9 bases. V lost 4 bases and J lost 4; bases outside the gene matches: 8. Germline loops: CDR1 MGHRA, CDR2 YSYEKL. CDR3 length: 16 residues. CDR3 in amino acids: CASSRPGQGGNQPQHF. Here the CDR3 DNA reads TGCGCCAGCAGCCGACCGGGACAGGGCGGGAATCAGCCCCAGCATTTT.

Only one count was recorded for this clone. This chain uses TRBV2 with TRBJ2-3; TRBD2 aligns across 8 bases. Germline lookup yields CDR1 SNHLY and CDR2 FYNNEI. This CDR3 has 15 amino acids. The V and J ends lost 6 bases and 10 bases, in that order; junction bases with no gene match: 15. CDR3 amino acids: CASSGIGTRSFAQYF. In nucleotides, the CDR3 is TGTGCCAGCAGCGGAATCGGGACTAGATCGTTTGCGCAGTATTTT.

CDR3 sequence reads: CASSLESRGTDTQYF. CDR3 DNA sequence: TGCGCCAGCAGCTTGGAGTCGAGGGGCACAGATACGCAGTATTTT. The chain has TRBV5-1 and TRBJ2-3, with TRBD2 as a possible D gene (5 bases). With 0 bases removed from V and 1 base from J, the gap between germline ends came to 9 bases. The CDR3 spans 15 residues. Looked up from germline, CDR1 is SGHRS and CDR2 is YFSETQ.